This TCR beta chain was sequenced in a study of cytomegalovirus exposure and HLA in healthy donors (dated by TCRdb to 2016 to 2017). For the study in its entirety: A later analysis indicated that the 130 or so validation repertoires were generated on the platform also employed for the 670 or so repertoires of the first cohort. The study was designed to test whether signatures of past pathogen exposure could be identified by cataloging public T cell receptors. In addition to the first cohort of 666 subjects, a separate validation cohort of approximately 110 different subjects was used. To predict cytomegalovirus infection status, the study brought together high-throughput TCR immunosequencing, statistical association of individual TCRs with disease status, and machine learning. Beyond this particular receptor, the publication reports: In both the original and validation cohorts, the classifier was reported to diagnose cytomegalovirus status with high specificity and sensitivity. Across donors, most TCR sequences were observed very rarely, whereas some public TCRs were present in many individuals. All 120 or so repertoires were used to score co-occurrence in the validation cohort in a later analysis, because that analysis had no HLA typing for the cohort. The study listed over 150 TCR beta chains as associated with cytomegalovirus. Three of the identified cytomegalovirus-associated TCR beta chains were confirmed in vitro to be specific for cytomegalovirus antigens. The authors suggested that the approach could potentially be generalized to other disease states and immunological phenotypes. Subsequent analysis determined that TCRs grouped into clusters in the first cohort also showed a tendency toward co-occurrence across the 120 validation repertoires, and about 93% of cluster scores exceeded 0.

The protocol used for the library was the immunoSEQ multiplex PCR assay. The published analysis was carried out like this. A statistical classification framework was built for diagnosing cytomegalovirus status from the catalog of TCR beta chain sequences. TCRdb holds this immuneACCESS table with in-frame rearrangements only. Some clones are missing; in checked studies, unresolved V genes explain under half, and the rest has no known cause. The DNA gave D and trimming, while V, J and clone size come from that table. This sample holds fewer than 250,000 clones; roughly 85% were observed only once. The top ten hold around 5.6% of the sample. Taken from cysteine to phenylalanine, the CDR3 has 16 residues. The retained sequence is limited to the CDR3, 48 bases, with the frame set at the first base. The CDR1 and CDR2 encoded by the germline V gene (reference sequence) are LNHNV and YYDKDF. Deletion took 3 bases off V and 2 bases off J, with a span of 14 bases between the germline ends.

Donors formed part of the validation cohort, which comprised 120 subjects and was distinct from the first cohort of some 700 subjects. Comments on this clone: The antigen it recognizes is unknown. Base qualities are not at hand, and no much larger clone is one base apart.

Sequencing input: PBMCs. The receptor's source is a young woman in good health and CMV-seronegative. This chain joins TRBV15 to TRBJ1-5; the best D guess is TRBD1, with 5 bases matching. The nucleotide sequence reads TGTGCCACCAGCAGGAAGACAGCGCGGGGCAATCAGCCCCAGCATTTT. This is translated as CATSRKTARGNQPQHF.